The 12 T cell receptor beta chains reported below all come from one sample, sequenced in a study of T cell repertoires in aging, cancer and after chemotherapy. Peripheral blood genomic DNA, not sorted cells or RNA, was the template. A mixed TRB-A/B primer pool amplified rearranged TRB by multiplex touch-down PCR. TCRdb analysed the multiplex PCR reads with MiXCR anew, one entry per CDR3 protein. The table records several thousand distinct CDR3 sequences, 53% of them present only once. The sequencing input was blood. These receptors were taken from a human donor with a solid tumor.

The chain carries TRBV19 and TRBJ2-3, with 12 bases that match TRBD2. This CDR3 is 17 amino acids long. Unmatched junction bases numbered 9, after V lost 4 bases and J lost 4 bases. Per the germline V gene, CDR1 is LNHDA and CDR2 is SQIVND (reference sequence). The CDR3 DNA is TGTGCCAGTAGTACCGGACTAGCGGGATGGGGTGCAGATACGCAGTATTTT. Its protein product is CASSTGLAGWGADTQYF.

There are a few counts of this clonotype. The V call is TRBV20-1, the J call TRBJ1-2; D gene ambiguous. The germline V gene encodes CDR1 DFQATT and CDR2 SNEGSKA (reference sequence). Trimming took off 3 bases at V and 3 bases at J, with 11 bases between the two ends. The CDR3 contains 13 residues. The CDR3 spells CSARGFRDYGYTF. Written as DNA, the CDR3 is TGCAGTGCTAGGGGTTTCAGAGACTATGGCTACACCTTC.

This clonotype was seen a few times. V usage is TRBV30 and J usage is TRBJ1-2; D is possibly TRBD1 (6 bases). The CDR3 runs to 12 residues. CDR1 is GTSNPN and CDR2 is SVGIG in the germline V gene (reference sequence). The ends were cut back, 0 bases at V and 9 bases at J, with 11 bases in the middle. The CDR3 DNA reads as TGTGCCTGGAGTGTAGGGGGTACGAGCTACACCTTC. Translating it yields CAWSVGGTSYTF.

This clonotype was detected only a few times. The chain couples TRBV29-1 to TRBJ1-1, with unresolved D. The V gene's germline CDR1 is SQVTM and CDR2 ANQGSEA. V was shortened by 1 base and J by 3 bases, with 6 bases between the two germline ends. This CDR3 spans 12 amino acids. CDR3 region: CSVEGEYTEAFF. In nucleotides, the CDR3 is TGCAGCGTTGAAGGGGAGTACACTGAAGCTTTCTTT.

This clonotype appeared a few times. V gene TRBV6-1 combines with J gene TRBJ1-2; D is unclear. The CDR3 contains 16 residues. With 4 bases removed from V and 0 bases from J, the gap between germline ends came to 15 bases. Germline values: CDR1 MNHNS, CDR2 SASEGT. CDR3: CASSAGHGNPNYGYTF. CDR3 nucleotide sequence: TGTGCCAGCAGTGCGGGCCACGGGAATCCTAACTATGGCTACACCTTC.

This clonotype was seen a few times. V and J are TRBV20-1 and TRBJ2-1; D not certain. V lost 1 base and J lost 8, with 6 bases in between. Looked up from germline, CDR1 is DFQATT and CDR2 is SNEGSKA (reference sequence). The CDR3 is 11 amino acids. The CDR3 here is CSARGLDEQFF. The CDR3 nucleotides read TGCAGTGCTAGAGGGCTGGATGAGCAGTTCTTC.

This clonotype appeared a single time. This rearrangement joins TRBV6-6 to TRBJ1-2; TRBD1 aligns across 7 bases. The CDR3 runs to 18 residues. Per the germline V gene, CDR1 is MNHNY and CDR2 is SVGAGI (reference sequence). The V segment lost 5 bases and the J segment 3 bases; nucleotides outside the gene matches: 18. CDR3 DNA: TGTGCCAGCAGTATTTTCAATCTCCGTTATGGGACAGACTATGGCTACACCTTC. The encoded protein is CASSIFNLRYGTDYGYTF.

The CDR3 nucleotides read TGTGCCAGCAGTTCCCGGCGGAGCGGAGAGACCCAGTACTTC. Protein product: CASSSRRSGETQYF. V gene TRBV6-5 combines with J gene TRBJ2-5, with D perhaps TRBD2 (5 bases). CDR3 length: 14 amino acids. Trimming shortened V by 4 bases and J by 4 bases, and 13 bases separated the two germline ends. Germline V lookup: CDR1 MNHEY, CDR2 SVGAGI.

This clonotype turned up a few times. The chain employs TRBV9 and TRBJ2-6; D is uncertain. V lost 0 bases, J lost 0 bases, and 4 bases lay in between. CDR1 and CDR2 from the germline V gene are SGDLS and YYNGEE. The CDR3 spans 15 residues. For the CDR3, the DNA is TGTGCCAGCAGCGTAGGCAGCTCTGGGGCCAACGTCCTGACTTTC. It is translated as CASSVGSSGANVLTF.

This chain connects TRBV10-3 to TRBJ1-2, with TRBD1 as a possible D gene (6 bases). CDR3 length: 14 residues. The ends were cut back, 0 bases at V and 3 bases at J, with 8 bases in the middle. Germline-derived CDR1 and CDR2 are ENHRY and SYGVKD. Here the CDR3 reads CAISESGGDYGYTF. The CDR3 DNA is TGTGCCATCAGTGAGTCGGGGGGCGACTATGGCTACACCTTC.

The rearrangement links TRBV12-3 or TRBV12-4 to TRBJ2-7; the match to TRBD1 covers 10 bases. This CDR3 comprises 13 residues. J gave up 3 bases and V 4 bases, and 0 bases lay outside the gene matches. CDR3 sequence (DNA): TGTGCCAGCAGTTGGACAGGGGGCTACGAGCAGTACTTC. It codes for CASSWTGGYEQYF.

This clonotype was seen more than once but under ten times. The J gene is TRBJ1-2, the V gene TRBV28; no firm D call. V was trimmed by 5 bases and J by 2 bases, leaving 6 bases between them. The CDR3 spans 12 residues. Germline assignment: CDR1 MDHEN and CDR2 SYDVKM. The CDR3 DNA reads TGTGCCAGCAGTCCCCTCAACTATGGCTACACCTTC. Translated: CASSPLNYGYTF.